Below, 27 T cell receptor beta chains from the same sample are listed, as sequenced in a study of shared clonotypes between healthy human individuals. Assay: immunoSEQ multiplex PCR; the TCRdb copy retains only in-frame clones and omits some. There are 2 million to 3 million clones in the sample; 90% to 95% occur only once, and 0.36% lies in the top ten. Sequenced sample: naive CD4+ T cells from PBMCs. Subset here: CD45RA+ positively selected. The receptors were gathered from a man aged 18 to 29 in good health. Some clones in this sample may be carry-over from other donors' samples.

The J gene is TRBJ1-4, the V gene TRBV6-1; tentative D call: TRBD1 (5 bases). Germline-derived CDR1 and CDR2 are MNHNS and SASEGT. The CDR3 totals 13 residues. V gave up 2 bases and J gave up 13 bases, with 14 bases separating them. The CDR3 DNA is TGTGCCAGCAGTGAACGGGATGTGGGGCGACTGTTTTTT. This gives the protein CASSERDVGRLFF.

The V and J genes are TRBV5-6 and TRBJ1-1; 8 bases are shared with TRBD1. This CDR3 comprises 15 residues. Per germline, CDR1 SGHDT and CDR2 YYEEEE. With V trimmed by 0 bases and J by 5 bases, 6 bases remained unmatched. CDR3 region: CASSLDRQGWTEAFF. The CDR3, as DNA: TGTGCCAGCAGCTTGGACCGACAGGGGTGGACTGAAGCTTTCTTT.

The chain uses TRBV5-1 and TRBJ2-5, with 11 positions matching TRBD1. Germline lookup yields CDR1 SGHRS and CDR2 YFSETQ. J was trimmed by 1 base and V by 4 bases; bases with no gene match: 6. The length of the CDR3 is 16 residues. This CDR3 is CASSQGGTGGQETQYF. CDR3 sequence (DNA): TGCGCCAGCAGCCAAGGAGGGACAGGGGGCCAAGAGACCCAGTACTTC. Filled out from reference TRBV5-1 and TRBJ2-5, the complete variable domain reads KAGVTQTPRYLIKTRGQQVTLSCSPISGHRSVSWYQQTPGQGLQFLFEYFSETQRNKGNFPGRFSGRQFSNSRSEMNVSTLELGDSALYLCASSQGGTGGQETQYFGPGTRLLVL.

This clone was recorded once. This sequence joins TRBV6-5 and TRBJ2-3; D uncertain. The CDR3 sequence is 11 residues long. Germline V CDR1 and CDR2: MNHEY, SVGAGI. Deletions cut 6 bases from V and 4 bases from J, with 5 bases between. CDR3 loop: CASSHADTQYF. In nucleotides, the CDR3 is TGTGCCAGCAGCCACGCAGATACGCAGTATTTT.

The chain couples TRBV6-5 to TRBJ2-3; a possible D gene is TRBD1 (6 bases). CDR1 and CDR2 (germline): MNHEY, SVGAGI. V shed 2 bases and J shed 4 bases, with 16 bases lying between them. The CDR3 is 16 amino acids. CDR3 coding DNA: TGTGCCAGCAGTTACAGGGGGTCCTCGTGGGCAGATACGCAGTATTTT. Translated: CASSYRGSSWADTQYF.

The V gene is TRBV7-2, the J gene TRBJ1-1, with D uncertain. The CDR3 totals 13 residues. The germline gives CDR1 SGHTA, CDR2 FQGNSA. The ends were cut back, 2 bases at V and 4 bases at J, with 8 bases in the middle. The CDR3 reads CASSLWGFTEAFF. CDR3 in DNA: TGTGCCAGCAGCTTATGGGGTTTCACTGAAGCTTTCTTT.

The chain couples TRBV7-2 to TRBJ1-5, with 7 bases fitting TRBD1. The CDR3 sequence is 18 residues long. Germline V gene lookup returns CDR1 SGHTA and CDR2 FQGNSA. V dropped 5 bases and J dropped 4; count of bases not matched to a gene: 17. The CDR3 reads CASSPQTGPLDLNQPQHF. The CDR3, as DNA: TGTGCCAGCAGCCCGCAGACAGGGCCGTTAGACCTAAATCAGCCCCAGCATTTT. Full variable domain (remainder filled in from reference TRBV7-2 and TRBJ1-5): GAGVSQSPSNKVTEKGKDVELRCDPISGHTALYWYRQSLGQGLEFLIYFQGNSAPDKSGLPSDRFSAERTGGSVSTLTIQRTQQEDSAVYLCASSPQTGPLDLNQPQHFGDGTRLSIL.

This chain links TRBV4-2 with TRBJ1-4; the D is unclear. This CDR3 region has 15 residues. Germline CDR1 is LGHNA and CDR2 is YNFKEQ. V lost 1 base and J 8 bases, leaving 14 bases between the germline ends. The CDR3 coding sequence is TGTGCCAGCAGCCAAGTGTCTGGGCCCCAGGAAAAACTGTTTTTT. Translation: CASSQVSGPQEKLFF.

This sequence joins TRBV30 and TRBJ2-1; D perhaps matches TRBD2 (7 bases). V was pared by 4 bases and J by 10 bases, with 17 bases between. Germline CDR1 reads GTSNPN; CDR2 reads SVGIG (reference sequence). This CDR3 is 13 amino acids long. CDR3 protein: CAWIGGGLGEQFF. CDR3 DNA sequence: TGTGCCTGGATTGGCGGGGGCCTAGGGGAGCAGTTCTTC.

This chain connects TRBV28 to TRBJ2-7; D not certain. This CDR3 spans 15 amino acids. V was pared by 5 bases and J by 0 bases, with 14 bases between. Per germline, CDR1 MDHEN and CDR2 SYDVKM. The CDR3 DNA sequence: TGTGCCAGCAGTATGGATCTCCCAAGCTCCTACGAGCAGTACTTC. Translation: CASSMDLPSSYEQYF.

The V gene is TRBV5-1, the J gene TRBJ2-2; D may be TRBD2 (6 bases). Germline CDR1 reads SGHRS; CDR2 reads YFSETQ. The V end was cut by 4 bases, the J end by 3 bases, with 16 bases between. This CDR3 region has 16 residues. In DNA, the CDR3 is TGCGCCAGCAGCCTCACCGCGGGGCCTGACACCGGGGAGCTGTTTTTT. Translating it yields CASSLTAGPDTGELFF.

This clone was recorded once. This chain uses TRBV6-6 with TRBJ1-1; D gene ambiguous. The germline CDR1 and CDR2 sequences are MNHNY and SVGAGI (reference sequence). V lost 2 bases, J lost 5 bases, and 18 bases lay in between. CDR3 length: 16 amino acids. CDR3 nucleotide sequence: TGTGCCAGCAGTTACGGGTACGGGCTTCGGGAAACTGAAGCTTTCTTT. This translates into CASSYGYGLRETEAFF.

The chain joins TRBV7-2 to TRBJ1-2; the match to TRBD1 covers 9 bases. Trimming removed 5 bases from V and 4 bases from J; junction bases left unmatched: 17. Per germline, CDR1 SGHTA and CDR2 FQGNSA. The CDR3 is made up of 18 amino acids. The CDR3 is CASSPTTPDRGAGYGYTF. DNA of the CDR3: TGTGCCAGCAGCCCCACCACCCCCGACAGGGGGGCGGGCTATGGCTACACCTTC.

The chain carries TRBV19 and TRBJ2-1, with 12 positions matching TRBD2. The germline CDR1 and CDR2 sequences are LNHDA and SQIVND (reference sequence). The CDR3 loop spans 14 amino acids. The V segment lost 10 bases and the J segment 4 bases; nucleotides outside the gene matches: 5. Here the CDR3 reads CATVGTSGYNEQFF. CDR3 in DNA: TGTGCCACAGTGGGGACTAGCGGGTACAATGAGCAGTTCTTC.

The V gene is TRBV6-5, the J gene TRBJ1-2; TRBD1 might be the D (5 bases). The V end lost 2 bases, the J end lost 7 bases, and 14 bases lay between the germline ends. Germline V gives CDR1 MNHEY, CDR2 SVGAGI. The CDR3 has 14 amino acids. The CDR3: CASSYVRGSGGYTF. The CDR3 coding sequence is TGTGCCAGCAGTTACGTCCGGGGGTCGGGTGGCTACACCTTC.

This sequence joins TRBV27 and TRBJ1-2, with D possibly TRBD1 on 5 matching bases. The V gene's germline CDR1 is MNHEY and CDR2 SMNVEV (reference sequence). The V and J ends lost 5 bases and 4 bases respectively, with 11 bases between them. This CDR3 contains 13 residues. The CDR3 sequence: CASSPPGGYGYTF. CDR3 nucleotides: TGTGCCAGCAGTCCCCCTGGGGGCTATGGCTACACCTTC.

In its sample, this clone was seen once. The rearrangement links TRBV19 to TRBJ2-3; TRBD2 matches 10 bases. The CDR3 has 16 residues. Trimming at V came to 3 bases and at J to 2 bases, leaving 5 bases not matched to a gene. The germline V gene encodes CDR1 LNHDA and CDR2 SQIVND (reference sequence). The chain's CDR3 is CASSILLAGPTDTQYF. CDR3 DNA sequence: TGTGCCAGTAGTATTTTACTAGCGGGGCCCACAGATACGCAGTATTTT.

In this sample, this clone turned up once. The chain's CDR3 is CASSAETGSGSEQYF. The DNA of the CDR3 is TGTGCCAGCAGCGCTGAGACAGGCTCCGGCAGCGAGCAGTACTTC. The genes are TRBV9 and TRBJ2-7, with D perhaps matching TRBD1 (6 bases). The CDR3 spans 15 residues. The ends were cut back, 3 bases at V and 6 bases at J, with 19 bases in the middle. Germline V CDR1 and CDR2: SGDLS, YYNGEE.

The chain is built from TRBV4-3 and TRBJ2-7; 7 nucleotides agree with TRBD2. V lost 0 bases to trimming and J lost 3 bases; unmatched junction nucleotides: 5. Germline values: CDR1 LGHNA, CDR2 YSLEER. The CDR3 extends over 15 amino acids. CDR3 protein: CASSQDLAVYYEQYF. The CDR3 DNA sequence: TGCGCCAGCAGCCAAGACCTAGCGGTCTACTACGAGCAGTACTTC.

As to this clone: Other DNA variants within this sample encode the same CDR3. The gene calls are TRBV7-8 and TRBJ1-2; 7 bases agree with TRBD1. There are 14 residues in the CDR3. Unmatched junction bases numbered 6, after V lost 4 bases and J lost 4 bases. The germline gives CDR1 SGHVS, CDR2 FQNEAQ. CDR3 loop: CASSSTGTVYGYTF. In DNA form, the CDR3 reads TGTGCCAGCAGCTCCACTGGGACAGTCTATGGCTACACCTTC.

This clone appeared a single time. Here the CDR3 DNA reads TGTGCCTGGAGTGTGATGGTCACTTACACCTTC. Translated: CAWSVMVTYTF. The V call is TRBV30, the J call TRBJ1-2; D is undetermined. Trimming pared 0 bases from V and 11 bases from J, leaving 10 bases between. The CDR3 loop spans 11 amino acids. Germline V gives CDR1 GTSNPN, CDR2 SVGIG (reference sequence).

The chain combines TRBV5-8 with TRBJ1-3; TRBD1 agrees at 8 bases. J lost 8 bases, V lost 2 bases, and 3 bases had no gene match. Germline lookup yields CDR1 SGHTS and CDR2 YDEGEE. This CDR3 is built from 13 residues. The CDR3 loop is CASSFDRGDTIYF. Here the CDR3 DNA reads TGTGCCAGCAGCTTTGACAGGGGAGACACCATATATTTT.

The V call is TRBV27, the J call TRBJ1-1; D remains unclear. The CDR3 has 14 amino acids. V was trimmed by 4 bases and J by 1 base, leaving 10 bases between them. CDR1 is MNHEY, CDR2 SMNVEV, per germline (reference sequence). As DNA, the CDR3 is TGTGCCAGCAGTTGGGGTATCGCGAACACTGAAGCTTTCTTT. Encoded protein: CASSWGIANTEAFF.

The V call is TRBV29-1, the J call TRBJ2-1, with 7 bases fitting TRBD1. The CDR3 totals 13 residues. J gave up 4 bases and V 7 bases, and 7 bases lay outside the gene matches. Germline V CDR1 and CDR2: SQVTM, ANQGSEA. The CDR3 region is CSATGQTYNEQFF. Written as DNA, the CDR3 is TGCAGCGCCACGGGACAGACTTACAATGAGCAGTTCTTC.

This chain connects TRBV6-1 to TRBJ1-1, with D perhaps TRBD1 (6 bases). Germline assignment: CDR1 MNHNS and CDR2 SASEGT. The CDR3 extends over 16 amino acids. V was clipped by 1 base and J by 0 bases, with 12 bases between them. The CDR3, as DNA: TGTGCCAGCAGTGAAGGGCAGACAGGCATGAACACTGAAGCTTTCTTT. It is translated as CASSEGQTGMNTEAFF.

The gene calls are TRBV18 and TRBJ2-1; 12 bases map to TRBD2. Germline V gene sequence: CDR1 KGHSH, CDR2 LQKENI. V shed 3 bases and J 3 bases; nucleotides not matched to a gene: 3. The CDR3 covers 16 residues. The DNA of the CDR3 is TGTGCCAGCTCACCTCCTAGCGGGAGGGTCTACAATGAGCAGTTCTTC. Its protein product is CASSPPSGRVYNEQFF.

V gene TRBV5-5 combines with J gene TRBJ1-1; D ambiguous. The CDR3 has 11 amino acids. Germline-derived CDR1 and CDR2 are SGHKS and YYEKEE (reference sequence). V was trimmed by 0 bases and J by 10 bases, leaving 7 bases between them. CDR3 residues: CASSLAASAFF. Here the CDR3 DNA reads TGTGCCAGCAGCTTGGCGGCCTCAGCTTTCTTT.